These T cell receptor beta chains were read from a single sample in a study of blood T cell repertoires in COVID-19. Some clones are missing from TCRdb's copy, which holds only in-frame ones; the method was immunoSEQ multiplex PCR. The sample has about 300,000 clones, about nine tenths seen once. The material sequenced was PBMCs or T cells enriched from blood (not recorded which). The receptors shown here come from a woman between 18 and 29 years old who had recovered from COVID-19. The CDR3 runs from the conserved cysteine through the conserved F or W. Each record gives: V gene, CDR3 protein.

TRBV5-4	CASSLDRIPNGYTF
TRBV28	CASTTGGTKNIQYF
TRBV12-3/TRBV12-4	CASSSGQNYGYTF
TRBV27	CASRTTSPGYEQYF
TRBV16	CASSQTLLNEKLFF
TRBV11-2	CASSRGAGSDQPQHF
TRBV5-1	CASTPVRTSGREKGEQFF
TRBV19	CASASMIQGYGYTF
TRBV9	CASSVGGAWTGELFF
TRBV2	CASRETGIGNQPQHF
TRBV19	CASSSTDGNTIYF
TRBV28	CASSLTRGNSPLHF
TRBV5-4	CASRRAGGGYGYTF
TRBV6-5	CASKEDRVDEKLFF
TRBV25-1	CASSDWDSSTDTQYF
TRBV24-1	CATSDSTGGAGQPQHF
TRBV18	CASSLSRTGGNGYTF
TRBV7-2	CASSATSGNTIYF
TRBV30	CAWSCRPRSYSNQPQHF
TRBV5-1	CASSPSGRQGAYNEQFF
TRBV11-2	CASIPLAGGTSEQFF
TRBV14	CASSPGQTFYGYTF
TRBV27	CASTFAEVGGKNIQYF
TRBV4-1	CASSPTGSSYNEQFF
TRBV6-2/TRBV6-3	CASSYPSRRNYEQYF
TRBV19	CASSIVPAEIYEQYF
TRBV18	CASSPDRGGYNEQFF
TRBV20-1	CSVREGYGYTF
TRBV2	CASRALNYGYTF
TRBV30	CAWSAGHYGYTF
TRBV5-1	CASSSTGEFNQPQHF
TRBV18	CASSSLAGTMATNEKLFF
TRBV30	CAWSSQTGNQPQHF
TRBV5-5	CASSYGTGDYNSPLHF
TRBV7-8	CASSLKRWDYGYTF
TRBV19	CASKEVTHRGKGYTF
TRBV30	CAWSANTGVQPQHF
TRBV7-9	CASSSTGTNEKLFF
TRBV7-3	CASSLQGQPNQPQHF
TRBV9	CASSAREKEAFF
TRBV18	CASSPGHPTNTGELFF
TRBV30	CAWSTGQETQYF
TRBV3-1/TRBV3-2	CASSQRQGWTDTQYF
TRBV11-3	CASSSGLAGVETQYF
TRBV6-5	CASSYTARGTEAFF
TRBV3-1/TRBV3-2	CASSPSFRVEQFF
TRBV29-1	CSVGQIRGTQYF
TRBV28	CASQSTGVVGGYTF
TRBV7-9	CASSLGGGINEQYF
TRBV2	CASTPGGANVLTF
TRBV29-1	CSGGGGTPNTEAFF
TRBV21-1	CASIWSGQRWNTEAFF
TRBV19	CASSMDSGYSPLHF
TRBV30	CAWSVRWTEAFF
TRBV5-8	CASSFRTGTSRAGQPQHF